A single sample gave rise to the 19 T cell receptor beta chains below, sequenced in a study of long-term antiretroviral therapy in people with HIV. At the survey level, the v3.0 immunoSEQ assay was run. TCRdb's table, derived via immunoSEQ multiplex PCR, lists solely in-frame clones and lacks some. The data hold about 30,000 clones, with about 94% observed a single time. The material was unsorted PBMCs, obtained almost 6.7 years after starting antiretroviral therapy. The receptors shown here come from a woman in her forties with HIV.

V is TRBV19 and J is TRBJ2-7; a weak D match, TRBD2 (6 bases). The CDR3 has 14 residues. Germline CDR1 and CDR2: LNHDA and SQIVND (reference sequence). V was cut by 6 bases and J by 0 bases, with 12 bases left in between. CDR3 bases: TGTGCCAGTAGCCTGGACTACTTCTCCTACGAGCAGTACTTC. Its protein is CASSLDYFSYEQYF.

The chain uses TRBV13 and TRBJ1-2; 9 bases are shared with TRBD1. The germline gives CDR1 PRHDT, CDR2 FYEKMQ (reference sequence). This CDR3 has 15 residues. V lost 2 bases, J lost 3 bases, and 4 bases stayed unmatched. The CDR3 spells CASSLSGQGHYGYTF. The CDR3 DNA sequence: TGTGCCAGCAGCTTATCCGGACAGGGGCACTATGGCTACACCTTC. The full variable domain, with the rest looked up from reference TRBV13 and TRBJ1-2, is AAGVIQSPRHLIKEKRETATLKCYPIPRHDTVYWYQQGPGQDPQFLISFYEKMQSDKGSIPDRFSAQQFSDYHSELNMSSLELGDSALYFCASSLSGQGHYGYTFGSGTRLTVV.

The chain joins TRBV5-1 to TRBJ2-7; 7 bases are a match to TRBD1. V dropped 4 bases and J dropped 2; count of bases not matched to a gene: 6. Germline loops: CDR1 SGHRS, CDR2 YFSETQ. The CDR3 consists of 14 residues. CDR3 coding DNA: TGCGCCAGCAGCCTGGGACAGTATCCCTACGAGCAGTACTTC. This codes for CASSLGQYPYEQYF.

This chain links TRBV19 with TRBJ1-1; TRBD1 matches 11 bases. The CDR3 length is 20 residues. V lost 5 bases to trimming and J lost 0 bases; unmatched junction nucleotides: 17. The V gene's germline CDR1 is LNHDA and CDR2 SQIVND (reference sequence). The CDR3 sequence is CASSPSPGTGGGVLNTEAFF. The CDR3 DNA is TGTGCCAGTAGTCCAAGTCCCGGGACAGGGGGGGGAGTTTTGAACACTGAAGCTTTCTTT.

The rearrangement uses TRBV2 and TRBJ2-7; 9 bases fit TRBD1. Germline loops: CDR1 SNHLY, CDR2 FYNNEI. Trimming removed 7 bases from V and 1 base from J; junction bases left unmatched: 2. This CDR3 has 13 residues. Here the CDR3 reads CASKGTGSYEQYF. CDR3 coding DNA: TGTGCCAGCAAAGGGACAGGGTCCTACGAGCAGTACTTC.

The CDR3 loop reads CASSLDHYEQYF. The CDR3 DNA is TGCGCCAGCAGCTTGGACCACTACGAGCAGTACTTC. The chain carries TRBV5-1 and TRBJ2-7, with unresolved D. The CDR3 length is 12 residues. Per germline, CDR1 SGHRS and CDR2 YFSETQ. V lost 0 bases and J lost 3, with 4 bases in between. The full variable domain, in which reference TRBV5-1 and TRBJ2-7 provide the parts outside the CDR3, is KAGVTQTPRYLIKTRGQQVTLSCSPISGHRSVSWYQQTPGQGLQFLFEYFSETQRNKGNFPGRFSGRQFSNSRSEMNVSTLELGDSALYLCASSLDHYEQYFGPGTRLTVT.

The V and J genes are TRBV19 and TRBJ1-4, with D tentatively TRBD1 (5 bases). Germline V lookup: CDR1 LNHDA, CDR2 SQIVND (reference sequence). The CDR3 has 16 amino acids. The V end lost 5 bases, the J end lost 5 bases, and 18 bases lay between the germline ends. CDR3 loop: CASSQRVGAMNEKLFF. In DNA, the CDR3 is TGTGCCAGTAGTCAACGGGTCGGGGCAATGAATGAAAAACTGTTTTTT. The full variable domain, in which reference TRBV19 and TRBJ1-4 provide the parts outside the CDR3, is DGGITQSPKYLFRKEGQNVTLSCEQNLNHDAMYWYRQDPGQGLRLIYYSQIVNDFQKGDIAEGYSVSREKKESFPLTVTSAQKNPTAFYLCASSQRVGAMNEKLFFGSGTQLSVL.

CDR3 in DNA: TGTGCCAGCTCAACAAATCGACATGGGGCTTGGCACAATGAGCAGTTCTTC. Encoded protein: CASSTNRHGAWHNEQFF. V is TRBV19 and J is TRBJ2-1; D may be TRBD1 (5 bases). Germline V gene lookup returns CDR1 LNHDA and CDR2 SQIVND (reference sequence). The CDR3 is made up of 17 amino acids. V lost 9 bases and J lost 5, with 26 bases in between. Full variable domain (missing parts from reference TRBV19 and TRBJ2-1): DGGITQSPKYLFRKEGQNVTLSCEQNLNHDAMYWYRQDPGQGLRLIYYSQIVNDFQKGDIAEGYSVSREKKESFPLTVTSAQKNPTAFYLCASSTNRHGAWHNEQFFGPGTRLTVL.

This chain joins TRBV7-9 and TRBJ1-1; D not resolved. The CDR3 sequence is 16 residues long. V gave up 5 bases and J gave up 1 base, with 17 bases separating them. Germline CDR1 SEHNR, CDR2 FQNEAQ (reference sequence). The DNA of the CDR3 is TGTGCCAGCAGCCCCTCGTATAAGGGATCGAACACTGAAGCTTTCTTT. This sequence encodes CASSPSYKGSNTEAFF.

The CDR3 loop is CASSDRDGCYNEQFF. The CDR3 nucleotides are TGTGCCAGCAGCGACCGGGACGGTTGTTACAATGAGCAGTTCTTC. The rearrangement links TRBV21-1 to TRBJ2-1. TRBV21-1 is given as a pseudogene. This CDR3 spans 15 amino acids.

The chain employs TRBV2 and TRBJ2-4; 8 nucleotides line up with TRBD2. The CDR3 length is 15 residues. The germline CDR1 and CDR2 sequences are SNHLY and FYNNEI. Germline trimming cut 10 bases from V and 0 bases from J; bases unmatched to any gene: 8. This CDR3 is CATGGDRVAKNIQYF. CDR3 nucleotides: TGTGCCACCGGGGGGGACCGGGTAGCCAAAAACATTCAGTACTTC.

The chain couples TRBV6-5 to TRBJ1-2; maybe TRBD1 (5 bases). CDR3 size: 14 residues. CDR1 and CDR2 (germline): MNHEY, SVGAGI. Trimming pared 9 bases from V and 7 bases from J, leaving 21 bases between. The CDR3 protein is CASQFDPGLGGYTF. CDR3 nucleotides: TGTGCCAGTCAATTCGATCCGGGACTCGGTGGCTACACCTTC.

The chain uses TRBV4-2 and TRBJ1-2; D is possibly TRBD1 (6 bases). The germline gives CDR1 LGHNA, CDR2 YNFKEQ. This CDR3 has 16 residues. V was cut by 0 bases and J by 4 bases, with 15 bases left in between. This CDR3 is CASSQDSRGIVYGYTF. The CDR3 DNA reads TGTGCCAGCAGCCAAGATTCCAGGGGCATCGTCTATGGCTACACCTTC.

This chain connects TRBV11-2 to TRBJ2-7, with 10 bases fitting TRBD1. Germline CDR1 SGHAT, CDR2 FQNNGV. This CDR3 has 14 amino acids. Trimming took 7 bases from V and 5 from J; bases not matched to a gene: 8. The CDR3 sequence: CASNAGTGVHEQYF. In nucleotides, the CDR3 is TGTGCCAGCAACGCCGGGACAGGGGTCCACGAGCAGTACTTC.

V usage is TRBV15 and J usage is TRBJ2-3; D unclear. Looked up from germline, CDR1 is LNHNV and CDR2 is YYDKDF (reference sequence). There are 15 residues in the CDR3. V was shortened by 3 bases and J by 6 bases, with 16 bases between the two germline ends. The CDR3 DNA is TGTGCCACCAGCAGTCCAATCAATGGTTGGGATACGCAGTATTTT. It is translated as CATSSPINGWDTQYF.

The rearrangement links TRBV6-5 to TRBJ1-1; tentative D call: TRBD1 (5 bases). The CDR3 is 14 residues long. The V gene's germline CDR1 is MNHEY and CDR2 SVGAGI. The V end was cut by 7 bases, the J end by 4 bases, with 16 bases between. The DNA of the CDR3 is TGTGCCAGCATTTTTGAAGGGGTCGGCACTGAAGCTTTCTTT. This sequence encodes CASIFEGVGTEAFF.

This chain links TRBV30 with TRBJ1-1; a possible D gene is TRBD1 (5 bases). CDR3 length: 14 amino acids. Trimming took off 2 bases at V and 1 base at J, with 11 bases between the two ends. CDR1 GTSNPN and CDR2 SVGIG come from the germline V gene (reference sequence). CDR3 region: CAWSIGAENTEAFF. The CDR3 region has the DNA TGTGCCTGGAGTATCGGGGCGGAGAACACTGAAGCTTTCTTT.

This rearrangement joins TRBV5-5 to TRBJ1-3; 8 positions agree with TRBD1. This CDR3 is built from 15 residues. Germline V gene sequence: CDR1 SGHKS, CDR2 YYEKEE (reference sequence). V trimming: 4 bases; J trimming: 5 bases; junction bases outside the gene matches: 8. CDR3 DNA: TGTGCCAGCAGCCTGGCGGGGGACAGGAGAAACACCATATATTTT. Protein product: CASSLAGDRRNTIYF.

This clone was observed once. The chain links TRBV29-1 to TRBJ1-1, with 9 bases fitting TRBD1. This CDR3 is 12 amino acids long. Germline lookup yields CDR1 SQVTM and CDR2 ANQGSEA. Losses at the gene ends were 5 bases for V and 7 bases for J; bases not matched to a gene: 5. CDR3 DNA: TGCAGCGTTCCGGGACAGGGTAATGAAGCTTTCTTT. Encoded protein: CSVPGQGNEAFF.